This T cell receptor (beta chain) was observed in a study of cytomegalovirus exposure and HLA in healthy donors. At the level of the study: Researchers previously reported finding 117 million unique TCR beta sequences from approximately 190 million T cells.

General study results and limits: As confirmed in vitro, a few CMV-associated chains were specific for CMV antigens. In a later analysis, TCR beta V- and J-gene trimming was associated with a missense DCLRE1C variant. The authors reported that TCR beta sequences could predict HLA-A and HLA-B alleles. These predictions were accurate for most subjects in the first cohort.

To note about this clone: Its antigen is as yet unknown.

The primer mix had 60 Vbeta and 13 Jbeta primers. Data came from immunoSEQ multiplex PCR; TCRdb stores just in-frame clones and leaves some out. This table holds about 190,000 clones, over 70% found once. Looked up from germline, CDR1 is MNHEY and CDR2 is SMNVEV (reference sequence). The CDR3 length is 16 residues. V dropped 2 bases and J dropped 3 bases, with 14 bases sitting between them. The specimen was PBMCs. The sequence was obtained from a woman in her twenties or thirties in good health and CMV-seronegative. This chain joins TRBV27 and TRBJ2-1; no clear D. This CDR3 reads CASSLVGQDYYNEQFF. The CDR3, as DNA: TGTGCCAGCAGTTTAGTTGGGCAGGATTACTACAATGAGCAGTTCTTC.